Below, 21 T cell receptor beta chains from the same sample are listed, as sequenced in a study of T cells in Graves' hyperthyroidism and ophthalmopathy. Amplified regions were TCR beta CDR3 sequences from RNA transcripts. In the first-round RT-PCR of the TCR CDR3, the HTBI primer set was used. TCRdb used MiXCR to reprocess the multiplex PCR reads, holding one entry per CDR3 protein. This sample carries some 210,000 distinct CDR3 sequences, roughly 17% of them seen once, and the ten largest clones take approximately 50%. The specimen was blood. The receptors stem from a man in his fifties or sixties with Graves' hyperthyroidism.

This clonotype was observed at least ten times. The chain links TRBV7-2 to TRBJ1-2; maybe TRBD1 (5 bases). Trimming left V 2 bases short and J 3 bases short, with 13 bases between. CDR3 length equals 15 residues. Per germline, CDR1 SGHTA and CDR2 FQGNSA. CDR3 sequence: CASSLTGRGDYGYTF. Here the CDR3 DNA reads TGTGCCAGCAGCTTAACCGGACGGGGGGACTATGGCTACACCTTC.

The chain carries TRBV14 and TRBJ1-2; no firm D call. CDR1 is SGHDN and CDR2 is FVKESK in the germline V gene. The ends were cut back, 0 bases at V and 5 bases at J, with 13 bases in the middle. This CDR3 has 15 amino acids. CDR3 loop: CASSQETRAEYGYTF. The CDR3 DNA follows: TGTGCCAGCAGCCAAGAAACGAGGGCAGAGTATGGCTACACCTTC.

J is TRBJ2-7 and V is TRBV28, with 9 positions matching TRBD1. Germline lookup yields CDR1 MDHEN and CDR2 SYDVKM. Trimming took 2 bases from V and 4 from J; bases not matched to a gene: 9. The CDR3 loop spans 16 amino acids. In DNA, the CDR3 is TGTGCCAGCAGTTTAGCTGGGACAGGGACATGGTACGAGCAGTACTTC. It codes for CASSLAGTGTWYEQYF.

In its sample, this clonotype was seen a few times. The CDR3: CASSLKSSGNTIYF. CDR3 in DNA: TGTGCCAGCAGCTTAAAAAGCTCTGGAAACACCATATATTTT. The V and J genes are TRBV7-9 and TRBJ1-3, with D unresolved. V lost 2 bases to trimming and J lost 0 bases, with 5 bases between them. CDR3 length equals 14 residues. CDR1 SEHNR and CDR2 FQNEAQ come from the germline V gene (reference sequence).

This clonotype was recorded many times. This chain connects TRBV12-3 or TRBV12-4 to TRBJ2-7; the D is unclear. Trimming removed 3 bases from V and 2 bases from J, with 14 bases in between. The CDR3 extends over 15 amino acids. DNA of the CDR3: TGTGCCAGCAGTTTGGAAGAGAACTTGGCCTACGAGCAGTACTTC. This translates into CASSLEENLAYEQYF.

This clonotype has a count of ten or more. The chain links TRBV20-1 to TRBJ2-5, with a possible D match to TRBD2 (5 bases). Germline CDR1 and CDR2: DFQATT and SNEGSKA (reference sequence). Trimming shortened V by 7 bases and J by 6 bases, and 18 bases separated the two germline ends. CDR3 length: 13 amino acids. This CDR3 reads CSVYGLRLQTQYF. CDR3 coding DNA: TGCAGTGTTTATGGACTGCGGTTGCAGACCCAGTACTTC.

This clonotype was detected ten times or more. The CDR3 region is CASSAPLGGSYNEQFF. The CDR3 bases are TGTGCCAGCAGCGCCCCTTTAGGGGGCTCCTACAATGAGCAGTTCTTC. The chain combines TRBV2 with TRBJ2-1; the D gene is possibly TRBD1 (6 bases). V was pared by 6 bases and J by 0 bases, with 15 bases between. From germline, CDR1 is SNHLY and CDR2 FYNNEI. The CDR3 is made up of 16 amino acids.

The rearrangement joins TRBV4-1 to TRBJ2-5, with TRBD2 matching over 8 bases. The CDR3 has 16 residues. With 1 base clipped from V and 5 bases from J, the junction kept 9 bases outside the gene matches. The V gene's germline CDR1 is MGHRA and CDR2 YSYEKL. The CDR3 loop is CASSQAPSGSLETQYF. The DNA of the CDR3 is TGCGCCAGCAGCCAAGCCCCCAGCGGGAGTTTGGAGACCCAGTACTTC.

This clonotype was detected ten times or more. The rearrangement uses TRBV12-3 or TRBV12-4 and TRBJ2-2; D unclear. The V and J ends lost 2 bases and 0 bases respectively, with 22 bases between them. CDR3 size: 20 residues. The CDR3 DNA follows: TGTGCCAGCAGTTTATATTGGCACGGCTTACTCGAGGCGAACACCGGGGAGCTGTTTTTT. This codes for CASSLYWHGLLEANTGELFF.

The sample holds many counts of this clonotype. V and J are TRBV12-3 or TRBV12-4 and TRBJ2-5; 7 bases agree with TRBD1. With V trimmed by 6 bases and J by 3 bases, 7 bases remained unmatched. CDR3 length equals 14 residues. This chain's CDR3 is CASSTDREKETQYF. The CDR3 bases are TGTGCCAGCAGCACTGACAGGGAAAAAGAGACCCAGTACTTC.

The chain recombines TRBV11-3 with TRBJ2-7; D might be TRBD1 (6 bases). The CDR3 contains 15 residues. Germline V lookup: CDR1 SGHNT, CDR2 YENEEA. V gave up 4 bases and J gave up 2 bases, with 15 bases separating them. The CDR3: CASSSIGSGAYEQYF. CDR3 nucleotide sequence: TGTGCCAGCAGCTCTATTGGATCAGGGGCCTACGAGCAGTACTTC.

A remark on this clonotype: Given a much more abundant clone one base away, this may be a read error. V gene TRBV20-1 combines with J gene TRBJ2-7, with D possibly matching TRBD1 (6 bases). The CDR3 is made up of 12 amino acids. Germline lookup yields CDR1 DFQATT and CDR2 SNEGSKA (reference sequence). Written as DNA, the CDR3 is TGCAGTGCGAGCAGGGGTCTCTACGAGCGGTACTTC. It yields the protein CSASRGLYERYF.

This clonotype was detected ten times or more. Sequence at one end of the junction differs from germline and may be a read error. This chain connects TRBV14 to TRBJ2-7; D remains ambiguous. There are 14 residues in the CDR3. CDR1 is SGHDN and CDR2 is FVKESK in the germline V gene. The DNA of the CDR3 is TGTGCCAGCAGCCGAATGACCCACTCCGACGAGCAGTACTTC. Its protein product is CASSRMTHSDEQYF.

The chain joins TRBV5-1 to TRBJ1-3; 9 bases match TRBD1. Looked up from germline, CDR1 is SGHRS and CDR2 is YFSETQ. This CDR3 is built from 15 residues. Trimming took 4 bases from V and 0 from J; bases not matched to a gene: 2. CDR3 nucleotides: TGCGCCAGCAGCGAACAGGGGGCCTCTGGAAACACCATATATTTT. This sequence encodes CASSEQGASGNTIYF. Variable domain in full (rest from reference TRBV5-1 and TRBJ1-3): KAGVTQTPRYLIKTRGQQVTLSCSPISGHRSVSWYQQTPGQGLQFLFEYFSETQRNKGNFPGRFSGRQFSNSRSEMNVSTLELGDSALYLCASSEQGASGNTIYFGEGSWLTVV.

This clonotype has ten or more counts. The DNA of the CDR3 is TGTGCCAGCGAGCCGACGGGGGCGGGCGAGACCCAGTACTTC. Translating it yields CASEPTGAGETQYF. The chain uses TRBV28 and TRBJ2-5; D tentatively fits TRBD1 or TRBD2 (6 bases each). This CDR3 is 14 amino acids long. The germline CDR1 and CDR2 sequences are MDHEN and SYDVKM. V lost 8 bases and J lost 5, with 18 bases in between.

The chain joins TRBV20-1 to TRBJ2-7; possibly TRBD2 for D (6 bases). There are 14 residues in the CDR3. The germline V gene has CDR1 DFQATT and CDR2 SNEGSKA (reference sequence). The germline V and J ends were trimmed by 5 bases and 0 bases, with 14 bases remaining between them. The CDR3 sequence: CSAGGTGDSYEQYF. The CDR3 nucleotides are TGCAGTGCTGGAGGCACGGGGGACTCCTACGAGCAGTACTTC.

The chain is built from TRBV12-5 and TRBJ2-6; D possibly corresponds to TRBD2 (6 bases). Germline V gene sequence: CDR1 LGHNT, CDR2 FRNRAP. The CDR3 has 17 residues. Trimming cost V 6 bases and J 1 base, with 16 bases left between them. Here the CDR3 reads CASGRGLGGSGANVLTF. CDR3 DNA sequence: TGTGCTAGTGGCCGGGGTTTGGGGGGATCTGGGGCCAACGTCCTGACTTTC.

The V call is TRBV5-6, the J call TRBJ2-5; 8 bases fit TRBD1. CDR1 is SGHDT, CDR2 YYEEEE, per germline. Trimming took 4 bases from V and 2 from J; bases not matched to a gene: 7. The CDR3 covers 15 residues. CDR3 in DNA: TGTGCCAGCAGCCGTAACAGGGGGTCTCAAGAGACCCAGTACTTC. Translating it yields CASSRNRGSQETQYF.

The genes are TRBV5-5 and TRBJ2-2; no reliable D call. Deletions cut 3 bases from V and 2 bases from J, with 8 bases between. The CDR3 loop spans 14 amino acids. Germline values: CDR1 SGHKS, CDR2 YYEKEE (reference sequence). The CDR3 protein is CASSSRFNTGELFF. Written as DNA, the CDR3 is TGTGCCAGCAGCTCCCGTTTTAACACCGGGGAGCTGTTTTTT.

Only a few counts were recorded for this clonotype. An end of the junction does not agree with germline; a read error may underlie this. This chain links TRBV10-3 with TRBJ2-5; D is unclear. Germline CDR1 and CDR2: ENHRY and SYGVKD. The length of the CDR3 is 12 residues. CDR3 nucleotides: TGTGCCATCAGTGACCAGACGCTCCATCGGAACTTC. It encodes CAISDQTLHRNF.

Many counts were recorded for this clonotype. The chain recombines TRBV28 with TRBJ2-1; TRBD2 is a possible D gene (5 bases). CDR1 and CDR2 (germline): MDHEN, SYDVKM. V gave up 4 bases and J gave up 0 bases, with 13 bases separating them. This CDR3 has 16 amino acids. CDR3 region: CASSSYVGSSYNEQFF. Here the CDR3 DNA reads TGTGCCAGCAGTTCCTATGTAGGGAGCTCCTACAATGAGCAGTTCTTC.